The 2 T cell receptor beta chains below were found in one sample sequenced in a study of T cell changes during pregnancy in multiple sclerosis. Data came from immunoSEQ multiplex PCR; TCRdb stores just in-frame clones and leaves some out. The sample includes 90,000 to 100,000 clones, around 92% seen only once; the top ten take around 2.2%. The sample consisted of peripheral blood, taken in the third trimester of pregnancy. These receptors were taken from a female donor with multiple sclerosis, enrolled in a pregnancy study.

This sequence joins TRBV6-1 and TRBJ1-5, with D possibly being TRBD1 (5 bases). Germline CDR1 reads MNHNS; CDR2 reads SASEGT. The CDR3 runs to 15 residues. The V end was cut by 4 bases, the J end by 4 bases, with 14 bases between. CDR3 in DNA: TGTGCCAGCAGTGGGATAGTTGGGGCGAATCAGCCCCAGCATTTT. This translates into CASSGIVGANQPQHF.

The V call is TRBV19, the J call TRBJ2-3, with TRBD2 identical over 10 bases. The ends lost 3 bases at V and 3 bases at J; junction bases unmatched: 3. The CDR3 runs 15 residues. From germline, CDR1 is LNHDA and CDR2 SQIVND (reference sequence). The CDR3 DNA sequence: TGTGCCAGTAGTATCCTTAGCGGGAGGACAGATACGCAGTATTTT. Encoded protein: CASSILSGRTDTQYF. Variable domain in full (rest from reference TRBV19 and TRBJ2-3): DGGITQSPKYLFRKEGQNVTLSCEQNLNHDAMYWYRQDPGQGLRLIYYSQIVNDFQKGDIAEGYSVSREKKESFPLTVTSAQKNPTAFYLCASSILSGRTDTQYFGPGTRLTVL.